Listed below are T cell receptor beta chains from one sample, sequenced in a study of tumor-infiltrating lymphocytes in oesophageal squamous cell carcinoma. TCRdb re-analysed the PCR reads in MiXCR, keeping a single row per CDR3 protein. The sample lists over 10,000 distinct CDR3 sequences, more than 45% seen once, with 28% in the top ten. The sample taken for sequencing was esophageal tumor tissue. The receptor source for this set is a female donor with esophageal squamous cell carcinoma. Each CDR3 is given with its conserved first and last residue. A D gene is named only where the DNA matches it firmly. Size values are once, few and many counts, or a class for expanded clones, and some rows have none.

J gene | D gene | V gene | clone size | CDR3 protein | CDR3 DNA
TRBJ2-3 | NA | TRBV2 | few | CASNTELDSTQYF | TGTGCCAGCAATACCGAGCTTGACAGTACGCAGTATTTT
TRBJ1-2 | NA | TRBV7-2 | NA | CASSKDRSYGYTF | TGTGCCAGCAGTAAAGACAGGAGCTATGGCTACACCTTC
TRBJ1-4 | NA | TRBV5-1 | many | CASSTGWPQRLATNEKLFF | TGCGCCAGCAGCACCGGGTGGCCGCAGAGACTTGCGACTAATGAAAAACTGTTTTTT
TRBJ2-5 | NA | TRBV7-6 | NA | CASSLAGETQYF | TGTGCCAGCAGCTTAGCGGGAGAGACCCAGTACTTC
TRBJ2-3 | TRBD2 | TRBV7-7 | NA | CASSKTSGESDTQYF | TGTGCTAGCAGCAAGACTAGCGGGGAATCAGATACGCAGTATTTT
TRBJ2-7 | NA | TRBV5-6 | many | CASSWATVFEQYF | TGTGCCAGCAGCTGGGCGACAGTCTTTGAGCAGTACTTC
TRBJ2-5 | NA | TRBV7-6 | NA | CASSPRAQETQYF | TGTGCCAGCAGCCCCCGAGCCCAAGAGACCCAGTACTTC
TRBJ2-7 | TRBD1 | TRBV7-3 | hyperexpanded | CASSLNWGQGNEQYF | TGTGCCAGCAGCTTAAACTGGGGACAGGGAAACGAGCAGTACTTC
TRBJ2-7 | NA | TRBV27 | NA | CASSRRGADNEQYF | TGTGCCAGCAGCCGTAGGGGAGCTGACAATGAGCAGTACTTC
TRBJ2-5 | NA | TRBV7-9 | NA | CASSLARQEETQYF | TGTGCCAGCAGCTTAGCGCGACAGGAAGAGACCCAGTACTTC
TRBJ2-7 | TRBD1 | TRBV5-5 | few | CASSLQGASSYEQYF | TGTGCCAGCAGCTTACAGGGGGCCAGCTCCTACGAGCAGTACTTC
TRBJ1-1 | NA | TRBV7-2 | NA | CASSLGGRAEAFF | TGTGCCAGCAGCTTAGGGGGCAGGGCTGAAGCTTTCTTT
TRBJ1-4 | NA | TRBV7-9 | NA | CASSSMGYTNEKLFF | TGTGCCAGCAGCTCCATGGGGTATACTAATGAAAAACTGTTTTTT
TRBJ1-5 | NA | TRBV5-5 | NA | CASSLGWTGNQPQHF | TGTGCCAGCAGCTTGGGCTGGACAGGCAATCAGCCCCAGCATTTT
TRBJ1-1 | NA | TRBV12-3/TRBV12-4 | NA | CASSPKVSEAFF | TGTGCCAGCAGCCCCAAGGTGTCTGAAGCTTTCTTT
TRBJ2-1 | TRBD1 | TRBV6-1 | few | CASTTQGEYNEQFF | TGTGCCAGCACCACCCAGGGGGAATACAATGAGCAGTTCTTC
TRBJ2-3 | NA | TRBV11-3 | NA | CASSQDPSGPDTQYF | TGTGCCAGCAGTCAGGACCCCTCAGGCCCAGATACGCAGTATTTT
TRBJ2-7 | NA | TRBV7-9 | few | CASTGGDSYEQYF | TGTGCCAGCACGGGCGGAGACTCCTACGAGCAGTACTTC
TRBJ2-1 | NA | TRBV6-6 | few | CASSYSWGEGNEQFF | TGTGCCAGCAGTTACTCTTGGGGCGAAGGCAATGAGCAGTTCTTC
TRBJ2-7 | NA | TRBV7-6 | few | CASSLVPGEGYEQYF | TGTGCCAGCAGCTTAGTGCCAGGGGAAGGCTACGAGCAGTACTTC
TRBJ2-3 | NA | TRBV7-3 | medium-sized | CASSLSGVRDTQYF | TGTGCCAGCAGCTTATCTGGGGTTAGAGATACGCAGTATTTT
TRBJ2-7 | TRBD1 | TRBV5-1 | NA | CASSLGTGFSYEQYF | TGCGCCAGCAGCTTGGGGACAGGATTCTCCTACGAGCAGTACTTC
TRBJ1-1 | TRBD1 | TRBV28 | many | CASREFRGRGTEAFF | TGTGCCAGCAGAGAGTTCAGGGGGCGAGGCACTGAAGCTTTCTTT
TRBJ2-5 | TRBD2 | TRBV7-8 | few | CASSFGLATQETQYF | TGTGCCAGCAGCTTTGGACTAGCGACACAAGAGACCCAGTACTTC
TRBJ2-5 | NA | TRBV10-3 | many | CAISARLQETQYF | TGTGCCATCAGTGCAAGGCTACAAGAGACCCAGTACTTC
TRBJ1-1 | NA | TRBV10-2 | NA | CASSEPGGEAFF | TGCGCCAGCAGTGAACCCGGGGGTGAAGCTTTCTTT
TRBJ2-7 | TRBD2 | TRBV24-1 | many | CATSADSRGRAPEQYF | TGTGCCACCAGTGCTGACTCGCGCGGGAGGGCCCCTGAGCAGTACTTC
TRBJ2-3 | TRBD2 | TRBV24-1 | NA | CATSDSGLAGDTQYF | TGTGCCACCAGTGACTCGGGACTAGCGGGAGATACGCAGTATTTT
TRBJ2-1 | NA | TRBV7-3 | NA | CASSPTSGEQFF | TGTGCCAGCAGCCCAACAAGTGGTGAGCAGTTCTTC
TRBJ2-7 | NA | TRBV6-1 | few | CASSQGAAYEQYF | TGTGCCAGCAGCCAGGGAGCAGCCTACGAGCAGTACTTC
TRBJ2-4 | NA | TRBV28 | NA | CASSPTGQAGIYIQYF | TGTGCCAGCAGTCCCACGGGACAAGCAGGTATATACATTCAGTACTTC
TRBJ2-7 | TRBD2 | TRBV24-1 | NA | CATSDQYLRTSGSSYEQYF | TGTGCCACCAGTGATCAATACCTCAGGACTAGCGGTAGCTCCTACGAGCAGTACTTC
TRBJ2-7 | NA | TRBV7-2 | NA | CASSRLVEVGEQYF | TGTGCCAGCAGCAGACTAGTGGAGGTCGGCGAGCAGTACTTC
TRBJ2-7 | TRBD2 | TRBV19 | many | CASSIDPSGGLYEQYF | TGTGCCAGTAGTATAGATCCTAGCGGGGGGCTCTACGAGCAGTACTTC
TRBJ2-1 | NA | TRBV9 | many | CASSVGDGNEQFF | TGTGCCAGCAGCGTAGGCGACGGCAATGAGCAGTTCTTC
TRBJ2-1 | NA | TRBV6-2/TRBV6-3 | once | CASGSEAGGSYNEQFF | TGTGCCAGTGGTTCGGAGGCTGGGGGTTCCTACAATGAGCAGTTCTTC
TRBJ2-5 | NA | TRBV7-2 | NA | CASSLVSLRLIQETQYF | TGTGCCAGCAGCTTAGTATCCCTGAGACTAATCCAAGAGACCCAGTACTTC